One sample yielded the 15 T cell receptor beta chains listed below, sequenced in a study of blood T cells in healthy people across ages. Together with a sample-barcoded 5' primer, a J-beta primer mix was included in a second PCR lasting about 6 to 11 cycles. TCRdb reanalysed the 5' RACE reads using MiXCR and keeps one entry per CDR3 protein. The sample consists of around 670,000 distinct CDR3 sequences, around 31% of them appearing once. The sample comprised blood. All receptors come from a woman older than 75 in good health.

This clonotype was picked up a small number of times. The V call is TRBV27, the J call TRBJ1-6; unclear D gene. This CDR3 has 14 amino acids. Trimming cost V 5 bases and J 11 bases, with 16 bases left between them. CDR1 and CDR2 (germline): MNHEY, SMNVEV (reference sequence). This chain's CDR3 is CASSPNWEGTPLHF. The CDR3 bases are TGTGCCAGCAGTCCAAACTGGGAAGGGACACCCCTCCACTTT.

Comment on this clonotype: A much larger clone is a single base away; this may be a read error. The J gene is TRBJ1-4, the V gene TRBV27; 10 nucleotides agree with TRBD1. Germline V lookup: CDR1 MNHEY, CDR2 SMNVEV (reference sequence). The CDR3 contains 13 residues. After removal of 6 bases from V and 12 bases from J, the junction contained 7 bases not matched to a gene. The CDR3 protein is CASSRTGGEELFF. The CDR3 DNA reads TGTGCCAGCAGCCGGACAGGGGGAGAAGAACTGTTTTTT.

In its sample, this clonotype was seen many times. The chain links TRBV20-1 to TRBJ2-7; TRBD2 matches at 14 bases. The trim removed 2 bases at V and 2 bases at J, leaving 5 bases unmatched. The germline CDR1 and CDR2 sequences are DFQATT and SNEGSKA (reference sequence). The CDR3 has 16 residues. CDR3 coding DNA: TGCAGTGCTAGAAAGTGGACTAGCGGGAGGACCTACGAGCAGTACTTC. Translated: CSARKWTSGRTYEQYF.

DNA of the CDR3: TGTGCCAGCAGCACCGGGACAGTACAAGAGACCCAGTACTTC. It codes for CASSTGTVQETQYF. The V call is TRBV9, the J call TRBJ2-5; 7 positions agree with TRBD1. V was pared by 4 bases and J by 2 bases, with 5 bases of the junction left unmatched. CDR3 length: 14 amino acids. Germline CDR1 and CDR2: SGDLS and YYNGEE.

At least ten counts were recorded for this clonotype. This CDR3 is CSAERGLAGGVDTQYF. The CDR3 coding sequence is TGCAGTGCGGAACGGGGACTAGCGGGGGGAGTAGATACGCAGTATTTT. The rearrangement links TRBV20-1 to TRBJ2-3, with 15 bases lining up with TRBD2. The length of the CDR3 is 16 residues. Germline V gives CDR1 DFQATT, CDR2 SNEGSKA (reference sequence). V shed 6 bases and J 5 bases; nucleotides not matched to a gene: 9.

This clonotype was recorded many times. The chain joins TRBV20-1 to TRBJ1-4; D perhaps matches TRBD1 (6 bases). The CDR3 covers 16 residues. V was shortened by 8 bases and J by 0 bases, with 19 bases between the two germline ends. Germline CDR1 and CDR2: DFQATT and SNEGSKA (reference sequence). The CDR3 sequence: CSTKNLDSSTNEKLFF. CDR3 in DNA: TGCAGTACCAAAAACCTGGACAGCTCAACTAATGAAAAACTGTTTTTT.

This clonotype was found a few times. The chain recombines TRBV30 with TRBJ1-2, with 7 positions matching TRBD1. V was pared by 5 bases and J by 7 bases, with 4 bases of the junction left unmatched. Germline V gene lookup returns CDR1 GTSNPN and CDR2 SVGIG (reference sequence). This CDR3 contains 11 residues. The CDR3, as DNA: TGTGCCTGGGGAACAGGGGCTGGCTACACCTTC. Translated: CAWGTGAGYTF.

This clonotype was seen repeatedly, ten times or more. The V gene is TRBV20-1, the J gene TRBJ2-3; 8 bases match TRBD1. Germline values: CDR1 DFQATT, CDR2 SNEGSKA (reference sequence). The CDR3 runs to 15 residues. V gave up 3 bases and J gave up 5 bases; unmatched junction bases: 10. CDR3 sequence reads: CSASSARGRQDTQYF. The DNA for the CDR3 is TGCAGTGCTAGTTCAGCCAGGGGGCGGCAAGATACGCAGTATTTT.

The sample holds many counts of this clonotype. This sequence joins TRBV7-2 and TRBJ2-3; 12 nucleotides align to TRBD2. V was pared by 0 bases and J by 3 bases, with 4 bases of the junction left unmatched. The CDR3 has 17 amino acids. Germline V gene lookup returns CDR1 SGHTA and CDR2 FQGNSA. The CDR3 nucleotides are TGTGCCAGCAGCTTAGCGGCTAGCGGGGGGGCTACAGATACGCAGTATTTT. This encodes CASSLAASGGATDTQYF.

This clonotype turned up a few times. This may be a read error: a much more frequent sequence differs by one nucleotide. The genes are TRBV6-2 or TRBV6-3 and TRBJ2-5; the D call may be TRBD1 or TRBD2 (5 bases each). From germline, CDR1 is MNHEY and CDR2 SVGEGT. The CDR3 length is 15 residues. Trimming took off 5 bases at V and 11 bases at J, with 24 bases between the two ends. CDR3 in DNA: TGTGCCAGCAGTCCGCCCGGGACCTTTTTCAATGAGCAGTACTTC. Its translation: CASSPPGTFFNEQYF.

Only a few counts were recorded for this clonotype. The V call is TRBV12-3 or TRBV12-4, the J call TRBJ1-1; TRBD1 might be the D (6 bases). Trimming stripped 6 bases from V and 1 base from J, with 12 bases between. This CDR3 comprises 14 residues. CDR3 DNA sequence: TGTGCCAGCAGGTTCCAGGGGCCGAACACTGAAGCTTTCTTT. It translates to CASRFQGPNTEAFF.

This chain connects TRBV5-1 to TRBJ2-3; D is ambiguous. CDR1 and CDR2 (germline): SGHRS, YFSETQ. V was trimmed by 0 bases and J by 0 bases, leaving 14 bases between them. The CDR3 is made up of 17 amino acids. The CDR3 protein is CASSLDSGDASTDTQYF. The CDR3 nucleotides read TGCGCCAGCAGCTTGGACTCCGGAGACGCTAGCACAGATACGCAGTATTTT.

V gene TRBV27 combines with J gene TRBJ2-5; D remains unclear. Germline CDR1 is MNHEY and CDR2 is SMNVEV (reference sequence). This CDR3 is built from 15 residues. The V end was cut by 5 bases, the J end by 1 base, with 14 bases between. CDR3 sequence: CASSPGTRIQETQYF. CDR3 DNA sequence: TGTGCCAGCAGTCCTGGCACCCGGATCCAAGAGACCCAGTACTTC.

This clonotype was picked up a small number of times. This chain uses TRBV28 with TRBJ2-5; no reliable D call. V gave up 2 bases and J gave up 5 bases, with 9 bases separating them. The V gene's germline CDR1 is MDHEN and CDR2 SYDVKM. The CDR3 consists of 13 residues. CDR3 region: CASSLVFGETQYF. In nucleotides, the CDR3 is TGTGCCAGCAGTTTAGTGTTCGGGGAGACCCAGTACTTC.

This clonotype was observed many times. V usage is TRBV5-1 and J usage is TRBJ2-5; TRBD2 might be the D (6 bases). Trimming cost V 4 bases and J 4 bases, with 20 bases left between them. The CDR3 has 16 amino acids. Germline lookup yields CDR1 SGHRS and CDR2 YFSETQ. Written as DNA, the CDR3 is TGCGCCAGCAGCCGGGCTGCCGTGGGGCGGGGAGAGACCCAGTACTTC. Protein product: CASSRAAVGRGETQYF.